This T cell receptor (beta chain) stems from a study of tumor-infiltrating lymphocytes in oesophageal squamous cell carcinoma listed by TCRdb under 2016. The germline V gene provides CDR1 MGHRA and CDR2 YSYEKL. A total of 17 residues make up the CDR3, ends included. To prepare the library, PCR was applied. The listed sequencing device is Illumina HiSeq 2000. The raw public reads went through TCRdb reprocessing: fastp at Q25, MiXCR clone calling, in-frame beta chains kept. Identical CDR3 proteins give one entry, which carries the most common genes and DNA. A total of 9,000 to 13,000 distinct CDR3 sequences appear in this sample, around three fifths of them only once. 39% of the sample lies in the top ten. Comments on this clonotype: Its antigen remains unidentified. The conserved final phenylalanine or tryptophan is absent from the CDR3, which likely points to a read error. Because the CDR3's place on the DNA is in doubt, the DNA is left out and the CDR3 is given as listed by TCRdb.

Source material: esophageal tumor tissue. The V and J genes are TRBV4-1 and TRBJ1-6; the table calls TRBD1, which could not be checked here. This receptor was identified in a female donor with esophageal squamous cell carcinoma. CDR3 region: CASSQVQQGIYEQYFGS.